This TCR beta chain was sequenced during a study of post-analysis software for immune sequencing data (dated by TCRdb to between 2014 and 2016). Broadly, across the study: Disease courses on record covered relapsing-remitting, secondary progressive and progressive-relapsing multiple sclerosis, though some patients had no subtype annotation. Patient repertoires were compared against some twelve previously published healthy control repertoires from donors aged about 6 to 26 years. A subset of samples was prepared in parallel using single-end sample barcoding, then pooled and co-amplified after Illumina adapter ligation. The study at large found these results: Compared with controls, multiple sclerosis patients had significantly lower normalized Chao1 diversity, a finding suggesting substantial peripheral T-cell clonal expansion. Significantly higher frequencies in patients than in controls were found for five TRBV segments, including TRBV5-6, TRBV5-1 and TRBV20-1. When samples were clustered directly using the F measure, samples prepared in the same batch co-clustered strongly, which prompted a batch-effect correction. The control group was slightly older than the multiple sclerosis patient group.

The CDR3, from cysteine to phenylalanine, totals 13 residues. CDR3 DNA only is kept here, 39 bases in frame from base 1. CDR1 is given as SGHTA and CDR2 as FQGNSA, both from the germline V gene. V and J are truncated by 5 bases and 8 bases respectively, leaving an intervening sequence of 15 bases. As for this clonotype: Its antigen target is currently unknown. Base qualities are not at hand, and no much larger clone is one base apart.

TCR beta repertoires were profiled from peripheral blood of about a dozen young patients with multiple sclerosis to demonstrate the VDJtools post-analysis software. Multiple sclerosis patients were children and adolescents aged 6 to 15 years. Libraries were constructed by PCR. Instrument used: Illumina HiSeq 2500. Unique molecular identifiers were incorporated into TCR beta cDNA libraries to reduce PCR and sequencing biases. Every 1 to 10 million input T cells yielded around 500,000 cDNA molecules, meaning each molecule approximated one T cell. The same protocol used for the earlier healthy control dataset was applied to prepare and sequence the patient libraries. Samples belonging to the same batch were prepared together, multiplexed and sequenced on a shared HiSeq lane. As for how the authors treated the data: MIGEC was used to process the raw barcoded reads, and molecular identifier groups with only a single read were discarded before consensus assembly and CDR3 extraction. Clonotype tables were post-analysed with VDJtools, and diversity was normalized by down-sampling all datasets to the smallest sample size. To correct batch-related cross-sample contamination, repertoire overlap clustering matched CDR3 amino acid sequences but not nucleotide sequences. TCRdb applied fastp at Q25 and MiXCR to the public reads, then kept only in-frame beta chains. Rows merge per CDR3 protein into single entries with the most common DNA and genes. For this entry, the V and J calls and clone size follow TCRdb and not the study's own pipeline. The sample table lists around 200,000 distinct CDR3 sequences, roughly 30% of them with a count of one. 3% to 4% of the sample comes from the top ten.

Sequenced: blood. Recombination linked TRBV7-2 to TRBJ1-1; the D gene assignment is ambiguous. This TCR was recovered from a girl aged 2-17 years with multiple sclerosis. The CDR3 protein: CASSQPPFIEAFF. The DNA sequence follows: TGTGCCAGCAGCCAACCACCCTTCATCGAAGCTTTCTTT.